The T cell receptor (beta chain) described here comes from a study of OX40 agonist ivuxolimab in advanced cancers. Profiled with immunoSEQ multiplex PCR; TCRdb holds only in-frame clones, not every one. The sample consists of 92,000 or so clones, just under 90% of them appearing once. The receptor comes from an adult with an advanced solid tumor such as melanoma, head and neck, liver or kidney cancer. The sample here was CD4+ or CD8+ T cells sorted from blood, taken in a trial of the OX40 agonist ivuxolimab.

Written as DNA, the CDR3 is TGTGCCAGCAGCTTCAGGCCTGGGGGGGCCAACGTCCTGACTTTC. Its protein product is CASSFRPGGANVLTF. The chain couples TRBV7-3 to TRBJ2-6; no reliable D call. The germline CDR1 and CDR2 sequences are SGHTA and FQGTGA. The CDR3 is 15 residues long. Between the trimmed V and J ends, which lost 3 bases and 4 bases, there was a span of 10 bases.